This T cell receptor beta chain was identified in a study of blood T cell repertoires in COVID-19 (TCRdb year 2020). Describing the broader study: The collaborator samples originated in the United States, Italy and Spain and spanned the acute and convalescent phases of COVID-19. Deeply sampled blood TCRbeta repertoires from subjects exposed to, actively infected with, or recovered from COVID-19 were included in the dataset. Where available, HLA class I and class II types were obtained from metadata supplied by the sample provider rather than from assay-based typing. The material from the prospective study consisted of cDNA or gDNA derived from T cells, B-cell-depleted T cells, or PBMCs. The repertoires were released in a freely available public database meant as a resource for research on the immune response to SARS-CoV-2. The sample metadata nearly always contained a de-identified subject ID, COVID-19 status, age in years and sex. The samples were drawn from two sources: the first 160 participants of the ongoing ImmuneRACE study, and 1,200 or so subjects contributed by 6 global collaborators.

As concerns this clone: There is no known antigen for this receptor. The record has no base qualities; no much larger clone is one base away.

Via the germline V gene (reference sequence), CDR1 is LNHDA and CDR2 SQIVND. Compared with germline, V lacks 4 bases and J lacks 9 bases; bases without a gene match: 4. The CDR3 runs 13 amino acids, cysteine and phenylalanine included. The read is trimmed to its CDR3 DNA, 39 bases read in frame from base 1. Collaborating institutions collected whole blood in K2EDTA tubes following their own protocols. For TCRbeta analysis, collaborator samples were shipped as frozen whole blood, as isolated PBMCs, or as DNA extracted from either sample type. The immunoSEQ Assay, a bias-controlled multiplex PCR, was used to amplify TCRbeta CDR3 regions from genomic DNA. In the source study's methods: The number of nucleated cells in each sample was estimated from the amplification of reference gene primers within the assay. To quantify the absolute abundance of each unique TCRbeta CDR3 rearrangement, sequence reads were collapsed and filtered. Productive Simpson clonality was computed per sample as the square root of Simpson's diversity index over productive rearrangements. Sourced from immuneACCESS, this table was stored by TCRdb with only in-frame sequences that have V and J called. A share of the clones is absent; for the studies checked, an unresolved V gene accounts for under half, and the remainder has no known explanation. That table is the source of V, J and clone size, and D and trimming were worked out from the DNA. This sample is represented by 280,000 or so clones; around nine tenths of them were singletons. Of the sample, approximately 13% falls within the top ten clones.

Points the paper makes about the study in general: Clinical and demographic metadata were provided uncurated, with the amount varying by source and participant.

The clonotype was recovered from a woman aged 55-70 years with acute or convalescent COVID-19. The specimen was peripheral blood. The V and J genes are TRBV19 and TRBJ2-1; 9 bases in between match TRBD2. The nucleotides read TGTGCCAGTAGTACCCAGACTAGCGGTGAGCAGTTCTTC. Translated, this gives CASSTQTSGEQFF. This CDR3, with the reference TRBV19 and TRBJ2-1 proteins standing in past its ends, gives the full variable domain DGGITQSPKYLFRKEGQNVTLSCEQNLNHDAMYWYRQDPGQGLRLIYYSQIVNDFQKGDIAEGYSVSREKKESFPLTVTSAQKNPTAFYLCASSTQTSGEQFFGPGTRLTVL.